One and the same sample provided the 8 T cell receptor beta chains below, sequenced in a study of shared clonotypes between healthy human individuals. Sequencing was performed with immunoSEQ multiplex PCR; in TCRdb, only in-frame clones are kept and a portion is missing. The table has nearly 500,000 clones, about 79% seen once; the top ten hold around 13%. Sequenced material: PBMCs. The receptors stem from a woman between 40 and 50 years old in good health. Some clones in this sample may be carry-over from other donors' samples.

CDR3 nucleotides: TGTGCCAGCAGTGAATATGGACAGGGAACAGATACGCAGTATTTT. It yields the protein CASSEYGQGTDTQYF. The rearrangement joins TRBV25-1 to TRBJ2-3, with 8 positions matching TRBD1. CDR1 is MGHDK and CDR2 is SYGVNS in the germline V gene. V shed 0 bases and J 3 bases; nucleotides not matched to a gene: 2. The CDR3 spans 15 residues.

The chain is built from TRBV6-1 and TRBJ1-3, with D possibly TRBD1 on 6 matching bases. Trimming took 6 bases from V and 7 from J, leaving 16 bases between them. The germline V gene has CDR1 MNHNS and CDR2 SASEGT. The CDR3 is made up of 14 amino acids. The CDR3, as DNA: TGTGCCAGCAGCGAAACAGGGTCCCGGAACACCATATATTTT. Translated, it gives CASSETGSRNTIYF.

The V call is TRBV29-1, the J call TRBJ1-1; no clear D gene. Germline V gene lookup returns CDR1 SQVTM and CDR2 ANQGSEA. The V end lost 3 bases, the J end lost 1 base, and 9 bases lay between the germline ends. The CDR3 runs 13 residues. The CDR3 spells CSVEETANTEAFF. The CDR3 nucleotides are TGCAGCGTTGAGGAAACGGCGAACACTGAAGCTTTCTTT.

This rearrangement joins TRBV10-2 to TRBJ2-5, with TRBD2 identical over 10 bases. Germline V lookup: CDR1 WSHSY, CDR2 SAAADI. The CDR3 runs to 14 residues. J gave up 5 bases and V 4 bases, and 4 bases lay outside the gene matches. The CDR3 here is CASSALAGVETQYF. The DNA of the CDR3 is TGCGCCAGCAGTGCCCTAGCGGGAGTGGAGACCCAGTACTTC.

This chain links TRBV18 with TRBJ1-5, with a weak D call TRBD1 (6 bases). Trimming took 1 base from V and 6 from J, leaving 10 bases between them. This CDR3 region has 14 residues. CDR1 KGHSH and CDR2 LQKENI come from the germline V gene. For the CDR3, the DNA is TGTGCCAGCTCACCACTCCCAGGGGCTCAGCCCCAGCATTTT. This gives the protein CASSPLPGAQPQHF.

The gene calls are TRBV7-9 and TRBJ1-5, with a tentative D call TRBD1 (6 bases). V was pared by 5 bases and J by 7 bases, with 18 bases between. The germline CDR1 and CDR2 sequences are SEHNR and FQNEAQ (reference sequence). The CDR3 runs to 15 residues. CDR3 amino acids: CASSPVGGAEQPQHF. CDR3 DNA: TGTGCCAGCAGCCCCGTCGGGGGGGCAGAACAGCCCCAGCATTTT. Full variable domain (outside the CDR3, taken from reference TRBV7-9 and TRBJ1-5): DTGVSQNPRHKITKRGQNVTFRCDPISEHNRLYWYRQTLGQGPEFLTYFQNEAQLEKSRLLSDRFSAERPKGSFSTLEIQRTEQGDSAMYLCASSPVGGAEQPQHFGDGTRLSIL.

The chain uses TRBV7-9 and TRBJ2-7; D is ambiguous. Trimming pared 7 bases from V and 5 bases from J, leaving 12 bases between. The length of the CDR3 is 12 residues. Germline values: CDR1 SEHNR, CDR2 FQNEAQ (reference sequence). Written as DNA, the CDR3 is TGTGCCAGCACCCTGTGGGGTGACGAGCAGTACTTC. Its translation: CASTLWGDEQYF. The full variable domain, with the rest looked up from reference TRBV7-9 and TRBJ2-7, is DTGVSQNPRHKITKRGQNVTFRCDPISEHNRLYWYRQTLGQGPEFLTYFQNEAQLEKSRLLSDRFSAERPKGSFSTLEIQRTEQGDSAMYLCASTLWGDEQYFGPGTRLTVT.

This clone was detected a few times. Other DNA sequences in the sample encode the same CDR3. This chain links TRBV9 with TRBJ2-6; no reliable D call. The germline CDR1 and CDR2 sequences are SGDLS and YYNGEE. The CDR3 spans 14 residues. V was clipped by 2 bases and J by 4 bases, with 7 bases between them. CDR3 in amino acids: CASSVEAGANVLTF. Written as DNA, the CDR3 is TGTGCCAGCAGCGTGGAAGCAGGGGCCAACGTCCTGACTTTC.